This T cell receptor (beta chain) appears in the sequencing data of a study of beta chain features in type 1 diabetes. This clone was observed a handful of times. Germline V gives CDR1 SNHLY, CDR2 FYNNEI. The CDR3 contains 17 residues. Trimming at V came to 4 bases and at J to 0 bases, leaving 6 bases not matched to a gene. TCRB transcripts that were expressed got sequenced, as all of the isolated RNA had been reverse transcribed. Profiled with immunoSEQ multiplex PCR; TCRdb holds only in-frame clones, not every one. In the table there are 400,000 to 550,000 clones, approximately 10% of which are singletons. Sorting based on CD45RO/CCR7/CD25/CD127/CD95/CD27 separated CD4+ naive, central memory, regulatory and stem cell-like memory cells.

V gene TRBV2 combines with J gene TRBJ2-1; 10 bases are shared with TRBD2. The clonotype originates from a young woman in good health. Source material: naive CD4+ T cells from blood. The DNA of the CDR3 is TGTGCCAGCAGTGGTCTGCTAGCGGGAGCCTCCTACAATGAGCAGTTCTTC. Amino acid sequence: CASSGLLAGASYNEQFF.